Below are 32 T cell receptor beta chains sequenced from a single sample in a study of T cells after yellow fever vaccination. TCRdb independently ran MiXCR on the 5' RACE reads; one entry per CDR3 protein. The data contain roughly 300,000 distinct CDR3 sequences, approximately 7% of them seen just once; the ten biggest clones take up roughly a sixth. The sample consisted of PBMCs, taken more than 35 days after the first yellow fever vaccination. Source of these receptors: a young man who received the YFV17D yellow fever vaccine.

Only a few counts were recorded for this clonotype. This sequence joins TRBV24-1 and TRBJ1-1, with D unresolved. The CDR3 has 13 residues. The V gene's germline CDR1 is KGHDR and CDR2 SFDVKD. V shed 2 bases and J shed 3 bases, with 6 bases lying between them. The DNA of the CDR3 is TGTGCCACCAGTGATTCCAGCGACACTGAAGCTTTCTTT. Translation: CATSDSSDTEAFF.

At least ten counts were recorded for this clonotype. The V and J genes are TRBV7-3 and TRBJ2-3; D ambiguous. With 6 bases removed from V and 4 bases from J, the gap between germline ends came to 8 bases. CDR3 length equals 12 residues. Germline V gives CDR1 SGHTA, CDR2 FQGTGA. As DNA, the CDR3 is TGTGCCAGCAGGATAGCAGCAGATACGCAGTATTTT. This codes for CASRIAADTQYF. Filled out from reference TRBV7-3 and TRBJ2-3, the complete variable domain reads GAGVSQTPSNKVTEKGKYVELRCDPISGHTALYWYRQSLGQGPEFLIYFQGTGAADDSGLPNDRFFAVRPEGSVSTLKIQRTERGDSAVYLCASRIAADTQYFGPGTRLTVL.

Only a few counts were recorded for this clonotype. The chain employs TRBV4-3 and TRBJ2-1, with D tentatively TRBD1 (5 bases). Germline loops: CDR1 LGHNA, CDR2 YSLEER. The V and J ends lost 4 bases and 8 bases respectively, with 18 bases between them. The CDR3 is made up of 15 amino acids. The chain's CDR3 is CASSLHLLQGDEQFF. CDR3 DNA sequence: TGCGCCAGCAGCCTACATCTTCTCCAGGGCGATGAGCAGTTCTTC.

This clonotype was found many times. The chain is built from TRBV12-3 or TRBV12-4 and TRBJ2-5, with TRBD1 matching over 8 bases. The CDR3 loop spans 14 amino acids. J was trimmed by 4 bases and V by 5 bases; bases with no gene match: 6. For the CDR3, the DNA is TGTGCCAGCAGTACAGGACAGGGAGTAGAGACCCAGTACTTC. This codes for CASSTGQGVETQYF.

This clonotype was detected only a few times. The rearrangement links TRBV10-3 to TRBJ2-2, with D perhaps TRBD1 (6 bases). CDR3 length: 13 residues. V dropped 8 bases and J dropped 7 bases, with 14 bases sitting between them. The germline gives CDR1 ENHRY, CDR2 SYGVKD. CDR3 region: CAIQAGAGGELFF. CDR3 bases: TGTGCCATCCAGGCAGGGGCTGGCGGGGAGCTGTTTTTT.

The chain employs TRBV24-1 and TRBJ2-5; tentative D call: TRBD2 (6 bases). V dropped 4 bases and J dropped 5 bases, with 13 bases sitting between them. Per the germline V gene, CDR1 is KGHDR and CDR2 is SFDVKD. The CDR3 contains 14 residues. The CDR3 loop is CATSEGRPDETQYF. The CDR3 DNA reads as TGTGCCACCAGTGAGGGGAGGCCTGACGAGACCCAGTACTTC.

The J gene is TRBJ1-2, the V gene TRBV4-2; D call uncertain. The CDR3 totals 13 residues. The V and J ends lost 0 bases and 8 bases respectively, with 10 bases between them. CDR1 is LGHNA and CDR2 is YNFKEQ in the germline V gene. The CDR3 DNA follows: TGTGCCAGCAGCCAAGATCTCGGCTCCGGCTACACCTTC. It translates to CASSQDLGSGYTF.

This clonotype was picked up a small number of times. The chain employs TRBV7-2 and TRBJ2-1; D might be TRBD1 (6 bases). Germline V gene sequence: CDR1 SGHTA, CDR2 FQGNSA. The CDR3 has 15 amino acids. The V end was cut by 5 bases, the J end by 10 bases, with 21 bases between. In DNA, the CDR3 is TGTGCCAGCAGCGCGGCCTGGGGGCGGTGGATAGAGCAGTTCTTC. It yields the protein CASSAAWGRWIEQFF.

This clonotype appeared a few times. The genes are TRBV3-1 and TRBJ2-3; TRBD2 matches at 13 bases. The V gene end was trimmed by 4 bases and the J gene end by 4 bases; junction bases not matched to a gene: 2. Germline V CDR1 and CDR2: LGHDT, YNNKEL (reference sequence). This CDR3 is 15 amino acids long. The CDR3 protein is CASSLLAGGSDTQYF. The CDR3 nucleotides are TGTGCCAGCAGCCTACTAGCGGGGGGGTCAGATACGCAGTATTTT.

This clonotype was seen only a few times. This chain links TRBV11-2 with TRBJ2-5, with TRBD2 identical over 10 bases. V gave up 2 bases and J gave up 6 bases; unmatched junction bases: 15. The germline CDR1 and CDR2 sequences are SGHAT and FQNNGV. The CDR3 is 18 residues long. DNA for the CDR3: TGTGCCAGCAGCTTACTTTCGGGTAGCGGGGGGCCCTGGAAGACCCAGTACTTC. This translates into CASSLLSGSGGPWKTQYF.

This clonotype was counted a few times. CDR3 sequence (DNA): TGCAGCGTTCGAAGAGTGTACCAAGAGACCCAGTACTTC. It yields the protein CSVRRVYQETQYF. The chain employs TRBV29-1 and TRBJ2-5; D ambiguous. CDR3 length: 13 residues. The V and J ends lost 5 bases and 0 bases respectively, with 10 bases between them. Germline loops: CDR1 SQVTM, CDR2 ANQGSEA.

This clonotype came up a few times. V and J are TRBV12-3 or TRBV12-4 and TRBJ2-3; 9 positions agree with TRBD2. The CDR3 runs to 16 residues. With V trimmed by 1 base and J by 7 bases, 9 bases remained unmatched. This chain's CDR3 is CASSLEGGGALNTQYF. CDR3 coding DNA: TGTGCCAGCAGTTTAGAAGGCGGGGGGGCCCTAAATACGCAGTATTTT.

Concerning this clonotype itself: At one of its ends the junction is not consistent with the germline gene, which may arise from a read error. The chain joins TRBV20-1 to TRBJ2-3; either TRBD1 or TRBD2 may supply D (5 bases each). The germline CDR1 and CDR2 sequences are DFQATT and SNEGSKA (reference sequence). This CDR3 has 16 amino acids. The CDR3 DNA sequence: TGCTGTGCTAGAGATCCTCTTAGAGGGGTGGGAGATACGCAGTATTTT. Encoded protein: CCARDPLRGVGDTQYF.

This clonotype appeared a few times. The chain uses TRBV7-6 and TRBJ2-2; D is ambiguous. The CDR3 contains 14 residues. V was shortened by 3 bases and J by 3 bases, with 8 bases between the two germline ends. Germline assignment: CDR1 SGHVS and CDR2 FNYEAQ. In DNA form, the CDR3 reads TGTGCCAGCAGCTTTGACGTGGACACCGGGGAGCTGTTTTTT. Amino acids: CASSFDVDTGELFF.

This clonotype was observed a few times. The rearrangement links TRBV11-2 to TRBJ2-1; possibly TRBD2 for D (5 bases). V shed 2 bases and J shed 8 bases, with 16 bases lying between them. CDR1 and CDR2 from the germline V gene are SGHAT and FQNNGV. This CDR3 spans 15 amino acids. The DNA of the CDR3 is TGTGCCAGCAGCTTACGCTCGAGGATGGAGGATGAGCAGTTCTTC. This encodes CASSLRSRMEDEQFF.

CDR3 nucleotides: TGTGCCAGCAGTTTATCGGGGGCTGCCAAAAACATTCAGTACTTC. Encoded protein: CASSLSGAAKNIQYF. This chain links TRBV2 with TRBJ2-4; D tentatively fits TRBD1 or TRBD2 (6 bases each). Trimming stripped 5 bases from V and 1 base from J, with 12 bases between. Germline CDR1 reads SNHLY; CDR2 reads FYNNEI. This CDR3 has 15 amino acids.

This clonotype appeared a few times. V gene TRBV6-9 combines with J gene TRBJ1-5, with D perhaps matching TRBD1 (5 bases). Germline V gene sequence: CDR1 MNHGY, CDR2 SVAAGI. The length of the CDR3 is 16 residues. V was clipped by 0 bases and J by 3 bases, with 12 bases between them. As DNA, the CDR3 is TGTGCCAGCAGTTATTCGTTGGGGGACCCCAATCAGCCCCAGCATTTT. Translated: CASSYSLGDPNQPQHF.

The V gene is TRBV6-2 or TRBV6-3, the J gene TRBJ1-1, with a tentative D call TRBD1 (5 bases). V shed 6 bases and J shed 0 bases, with 11 bases lying between them. Germline-derived CDR1 and CDR2 are MNHEY and SVGEGT. This CDR3 has 14 amino acids. CDR3 sequence reads: CASSQRQMNTEAFF. In DNA form, the CDR3 reads TGTGCCAGCAGCCAAAGACAGATGAACACTGAAGCTTTCTTT.

This clonotype occurred many times. V gene TRBV5-4 combines with J gene TRBJ1-1; the D is unclear. The V gene lost 3 bases and the J gene lost 3 bases, with 3 bases spanning the gap. The length of the CDR3 is 11 residues. Germline V gene sequence: CDR1 SGHNT, CDR2 YYREEE (reference sequence). The CDR3 region has the DNA TGTGCCAGCAGCTCCGACACTGAAGCTTTCTTT. Protein: CASSSDTEAFF.

The chain employs TRBV28 and TRBJ2-5; the D is unclear. This CDR3 comprises 13 residues. The V and J ends lost 8 bases and 0 bases respectively, with 10 bases between them. In germline, CDR1 is MDHEN, CDR2 SYDVKM. This chain's CDR3 is CASGTIYQETQYF. CDR3 in DNA: TGTGCCAGCGGCACCATTTACCAAGAGACCCAGTACTTC. Full variable domain (outside the CDR3, taken from reference TRBV28 and TRBJ2-5): DVKVTQSSRYLVKRTGEKVFLECVQDMDHENMFWYRQDPGLGLRLIYFSYDVKMKEKGDIPEGYSVSREKKERFSLILESASTNQTSMYLCASGTIYQETQYFGPGTRLLVL.

V is TRBV7-2 and J is TRBJ2-3; 13 positions agree with TRBD2. This CDR3 is built from 15 residues. Germline V lookup: CDR1 SGHTA, CDR2 FQGNSA. The V gene end was trimmed by 0 bases and the J gene end by 6 bases; junction bases not matched to a gene: 0. The chain's CDR3 is CASSLATSGGDTQYF. The CDR3, as DNA: TGTGCCAGCAGCTTAGCGACTAGCGGGGGGGATACGCAGTATTTT.

The chain uses TRBV4-1 and TRBJ2-2; weak D call: TRBD1 (6 bases). CDR1 is MGHRA, CDR2 YSYEKL, per germline. The CDR3 has 15 residues. V was cut by 1 base and J by 6 bases, with 12 bases left in between. This CDR3 is CASSQGRQGSGELFF. The CDR3 nucleotides are TGCGCCAGCAGCCAAGGACGTCAGGGGTCCGGGGAGCTGTTTTTT.

The rearrangement uses TRBV5-6 and TRBJ1-4, with a tentative D call TRBD1 (5 bases). The CDR3 contains 16 residues. The germline CDR1 and CDR2 sequences are SGHDT and YYEEEE. Trimming stripped 2 bases from V and 1 base from J, with 12 bases between. The CDR3 protein is CASSFGPGVTNEKLFF. DNA for the CDR3: TGTGCCAGCAGCTTTGGGCCGGGGGTAACTAATGAAAAACTGTTTTTT. Combining the CDR3 with reference TRBV5-6 and TRBJ1-4 gives the whole variable domain DAGVTQSPTHLIKTRGQQVTLRCSPKSGHDTVSWYQQALGQGPQFIFQYYEEEERQRGNFPDRFSGHQFPNYSSELNVNALLLGDSALYLCASSFGPGVTNEKLFFGSGTQLSVL.

The sample holds a few counts of this clonotype. The chain links TRBV20-1 to TRBJ1-6; 9 bases match TRBD1. Looked up from germline, CDR1 is DFQATT and CDR2 is SNEGSKA (reference sequence). CDR3 length: 17 amino acids. J was trimmed by 1 base and V by 3 bases; bases with no gene match: 7. CDR3 coding DNA: TGCAGTGCTAGGGGAGGGACAGGGTTATCCTATAATTCACCCCTCCACTTT. Protein product: CSARGGTGLSYNSPLHF.

This clonotype was observed a few times. V is TRBV12-3 or TRBV12-4 and J is TRBJ1-1; 7 bases match TRBD1. CDR3 length equals 13 residues. After removal of 10 bases from V and 5 bases from J, the junction contained 10 bases not matched to a gene. The CDR3: CATSPGGFTEAFF. In DNA, the CDR3 is TGTGCCACCTCTCCAGGGGGTTTTACTGAAGCTTTCTTT.

In its sample, this clonotype was seen many times. The rearrangement uses TRBV29-1 and TRBJ2-7; possible D gene TRBD1, 5 bases. The CDR3 spans 14 residues. Germline V lookup: CDR1 SQVTM, CDR2 ANQGSEA. V lost 7 bases, J lost 0 bases, and 16 bases lay in between. The DNA of the CDR3 is TGCAGCGCCACAGGCAAAGCATCCTCCTACGAGCAGTACTTC. Translation gives CSATGKASSYEQYF.

The genes are TRBV23-1 and TRBJ2-7; D is undetermined. TRBV23-1 falls under the ORF class, with uncertain function. The CDR3 covers 10 residues. Trimming took 4 bases from V and 5 from J, leaving 3 bases between them. This chain's CDR3 is CASSLNEQYV. The DNA of the CDR3 is TGCGCCAGCAGTCTGAACGAGCAGTACGTC.

Many counts were recorded for this clonotype. For the CDR3, the DNA is TGTGCCAGCAGCCAATCGACAGGCACTGAAGCTTTCTTT. Translated, it gives CASSQSTGTEAFF. The chain has TRBV14 and TRBJ1-1; D perhaps matches TRBD1 (6 bases). The germline CDR1 and CDR2 sequences are SGHDN and FVKESK. This CDR3 has 13 amino acids. Trimming took off 2 bases at V and 4 bases at J, with 8 bases between the two ends.

The gene calls are TRBV20-1 and TRBJ1-4; TRBD1 agrees at 9 bases. CDR3 size: 13 residues. Germline assignment: CDR1 DFQATT and CDR2 SNEGSKA (reference sequence). The CDR3 loop is CGTPGQGNEKLFF. For the CDR3, the DNA is TGCGGAACACCGGGACAGGGCAATGAAAAACTGTTTTTT.

The chain couples TRBV6-1 to TRBJ2-6; the D gene is possibly TRBD1 (6 bases). With 5 bases removed from V and 2 bases from J, the gap between germline ends came to 13 bases. The CDR3 covers 16 residues. Germline V gene lookup returns CDR1 MNHNS and CDR2 SASEGT. The CDR3 DNA sequence: TGTGCCAGCAGTCGAACAGGGCAACCTGGGGCCAACGTCCTGACTTTC. This translates into CASSRTGQPGANVLTF.

V gene TRBV11-2 combines with J gene TRBJ2-1, with 10 bases that match TRBD2. The CDR3 is 18 amino acids. Germline CDR1 and CDR2: SGHAT and FQNNGV. V shed 8 bases and J 0 bases; nucleotides not matched to a gene: 13. This chain's CDR3 is CASRWLAGAPSSYNEQFF. The CDR3 DNA reads as TGTGCCAGCCGGTGGCTAGCGGGGGCCCCGAGCTCCTACAATGAGCAGTTCTTC. The whole variable domain, remainder taken from reference TRBV11-2 and TRBJ2-1, is EAGVAQSPRYKIIEKRQSVAFWCNPISGHATLYWYQQILGQGPKLLIQFQNNGVVDDSQLPKDRFSAERLKGVDSTLKIQPAKLEDSAVYLCASRWLAGAPSSYNEQFFGPGTRLTVL.

J is TRBJ1-1 and V is TRBV19, with a weak D call TRBD1 (5 bases). Deletions cut 8 bases from V and 1 base from J, with 8 bases between. CDR1 LNHDA and CDR2 SQIVND come from the germline V gene (reference sequence). This CDR3 contains 12 residues. CDR3 bases: TGTGCCAGTCGTGGACAGAACACTGAAGCTTTCTTT. Protein product: CASRGQNTEAFF.